Following are 15 T cell receptor beta chains from one sample sequenced in a study of shared clonotypes between healthy human individuals. Some clones are missing from TCRdb's copy, which holds only in-frame ones; the method was immunoSEQ multiplex PCR. The sample lists 400,000 to 600,000 clones; roughly 85% were seen once. The specimen was PBMCs. The receptor source for this set is a middle-aged woman in good health. Some clones in this sample may be carry-over from other donors' samples.

J is TRBJ1-4 and V is TRBV5-1; maybe TRBD1 (6 bases). This CDR3 region has 14 residues. Germline V gene lookup returns CDR1 SGHRS and CDR2 YFSETQ. Trimming took 0 bases from V and 6 from J, leaving 9 bases between them. The DNA for the CDR3 is TGCGCCAGCAGCTTGGACAGGGTTGATGAAAAACTGTTTTTT. It is translated as CASSLDRVDEKLFF.

Points on this clone: This CDR3 is also generated by other DNA sequences in the sample. The rearrangement links TRBV4-3 to TRBJ2-2; unclear D gene. Germline CDR1 is LGHNA and CDR2 is YSLEER. Between the trimmed V and J ends, which lost 3 bases and 7 bases, there was a span of 15 bases. This CDR3 contains 15 residues. CDR3: CASSQDSAAVGELFF. The CDR3 DNA follows: TGCGCCAGCAGCCAGGATTCGGCGGCCGTCGGGGAGCTGTTTTTT.

This clone came up once. Written as DNA, the CDR3 is TGTGCCACCAGCCTCGTGGGACATTCCTACGAGCAGTACTTC. This codes for CATSLVGHSYEQYF. The chain couples TRBV15 to TRBJ2-7, with a possible D match to TRBD1 (6 bases). The CDR3 totals 14 residues. Germline loops: CDR1 LNHNV, CDR2 YYDKDF (reference sequence). V lost 5 bases and J 1 base, leaving 12 bases between the germline ends.

The chain has TRBV4-3 and TRBJ2-1, with D unresolved. Germline loops: CDR1 LGHNA, CDR2 YSLEER. The CDR3 has 15 residues. Deletions cut 0 bases from V and 5 bases from J, with 11 bases between. The CDR3 DNA reads as TGCGCCAGCAGCCAAGAACCCCTCGGAAACAATGAGCAGTTCTTC. It encodes CASSQEPLGNNEQFF.

This rearrangement joins TRBV11-2 to TRBJ2-3; D uncertain. In germline, CDR1 is SGHAT, CDR2 FQNNGV. This CDR3 is 12 amino acids long. V lost 5 bases and J 6 bases, leaving 9 bases between the germline ends. The CDR3: CASSQTWDTQYF. In nucleotides, the CDR3 is TGTGCCAGCAGCCAGACATGGGATACGCAGTATTTT.

This clone was seen a single time. This chain links TRBV6-1 with TRBJ1-1; 9 bases fit TRBD1. The CDR3 runs 13 residues. The V gene's germline CDR1 is MNHNS and CDR2 SASEGT. V shed 4 bases and J 7 bases; nucleotides not matched to a gene: 4. The CDR3 protein is CASSAGQGFEAFF. The CDR3 DNA reads as TGTGCCAGCAGTGCGGGACAGGGCTTTGAAGCTTTCTTT.

This chain uses TRBV7-9 with TRBJ2-1, with D maybe TRBD2 (6 bases). V shed 2 bases and J shed 6 bases, with 20 bases lying between them. The CDR3 covers 17 residues. Germline lookup yields CDR1 SEHNR and CDR2 FQNEAQ (reference sequence). The CDR3 is CASSLRATGSRGNEQFF. The CDR3 region has the DNA TGTGCCAGCAGCTTAAGGGCCACCGGGAGTCGTGGCAATGAGCAGTTCTTC.

Note on this clone: At one end the junction does not follow the germline gene, possibly because of a read error. The chain employs TRBV7-7 and TRBJ2-1; 12 nucleotides align to TRBD2. CDR1 is SSHAT and CDR2 is FNYEAQ in the germline V gene (reference sequence). This CDR3 has 14 amino acids. The chain's CDR3 is CASSLGLAGTEQFF. The CDR3 DNA reads TGTGCTAGCAGCTTAGGACTAGCGGGGACCGAGCAGTTCTTC.

This chain uses TRBV19 with TRBJ1-2; TRBD1 is a possible D gene (5 bases). V was pared by 4 bases and J by 8 bases, with 14 bases between. The CDR3 runs to 13 residues. Germline V gene sequence: CDR1 LNHDA, CDR2 SQIVND (reference sequence). The CDR3 protein is CASSTLRGYGYTF. Written as DNA, the CDR3 is TGTGCCAGTAGTACACTTAGGGGATACGGCTACACCTTC.

The J gene is TRBJ2-3, the V gene TRBV11-2, with a weak D call TRBD1 (6 bases). V shed 4 bases and J shed 0 bases, with 17 bases lying between them. Germline V gene sequence: CDR1 SGHAT, CDR2 FQNNGV. The CDR3 has 17 residues. The CDR3 loop is CASSSYSRTASTDTQYF. CDR3 DNA sequence: TGTGCCAGCAGCTCATACAGTAGGACAGCTAGCACAGATACGCAGTATTTT.

The genes are TRBV28 and TRBJ2-7; a possible D gene is TRBD2 (7 bases). This CDR3 is 12 amino acids long. Trimming stripped 8 bases from V and 6 bases from J, with 14 bases between. Germline CDR1 MDHEN, CDR2 SYDVKM. As DNA, the CDR3 is TGTGCCAGCGGGGGGGGGCTCAGCGAGCAGTACTTC. Its translation: CASGGGLSEQYF. Supplemented by reference TRBV28 and TRBJ2-7, the full variable domain reads DVKVTQSSRYLVKRTGEKVFLECVQDMDHENMFWYRQDPGLGLRLIYFSYDVKMKEKGDIPEGYSVSREKKERFSLILESASTNQTSMYLCASGGGLSEQYFGPGTRLTVT.

The rearrangement links TRBV6-4 to TRBJ2-7; 10 bases are a match to TRBD1. Germline trimming cut 0 bases from V and 0 bases from J; bases unmatched to any gene: 2. This CDR3 is built from 16 residues. The germline V gene encodes CDR1 MRHNA and CDR2 SNTAGT. The CDR3 DNA reads as TGTGCCAGCAGTGACTCGGACAGGGGGTACTCCTACGAGCAGTACTTC. Translating it yields CASSDSDRGYSYEQYF.

The chain uses TRBV30 and TRBJ2-1; D is possibly TRBD2 (5 bases). The V end was cut by 1 base, the J end by 5 bases, with 6 bases between. Germline loops: CDR1 GTSNPN, CDR2 SVGIG (reference sequence). The CDR3 length is 12 residues. CDR3 sequence: CAWSGEHNEQFF. Written as DNA, the CDR3 is TGTGCCTGGAGTGGGGAGCACAATGAGCAGTTCTTC.

The chain links TRBV6-6 to TRBJ2-7; no clear D gene. V lost 2 bases to trimming and J lost 7 bases, with 6 bases between them. This CDR3 comprises 11 residues. Per germline, CDR1 MNHNY and CDR2 SVGAGI (reference sequence). CDR3: CASSYAGEQYF. DNA of the CDR3: TGTGCCAGCAGTTACGCCGGTGAGCAGTACTTC.

V is TRBV5-1 and J is TRBJ2-7, with 8 nucleotides matching TRBD2. This CDR3 is built from 16 residues. The ends lost 0 bases at V and 5 bases at J; junction bases unmatched: 10. Germline values: CDR1 SGHRS, CDR2 YFSETQ. DNA of the CDR3: TGCGCCAGCAGCTTGGGCCCCCCAGCGGGAGCCCACGAGCAGTACTTC. It codes for CASSLGPPAGAHEQYF. The full variable domain, rest sourced from reference TRBV5-1 and TRBJ2-7, is KAGVTQTPRYLIKTRGQQVTLSCSPISGHRSVSWYQQTPGQGLQFLFEYFSETQRNKGNFPGRFSGRQFSNSRSEMNVSTLELGDSALYLCASSLGPPAGAHEQYFGPGTRLTVT.